Sequencing of this T cell receptor beta chain was carried out in a study of radiation and T cells in renal cell carcinoma. The overall study: Nephrectomy followed 15 Gy stereotactic body radiation by 4 weeks. Study results and limitations: In blood, top tumor clones expanded by 2 weeks, shrinking by 4. Pretreatment tumor biopsies were lacking, so baseline clonotypes are unknown.

Only in-frame clones appear in the TCRdb table, and some are missing; sequencing was by immunoSEQ multiplex PCR. The sample contains about 150,000 clones, approximately 91% of which appear only once. Time point indicated: baseline pretreatment blood. Treatment meaning: 15 Gy SBRT to primary tumor, nephrectomy 4 weeks later. Clear cell pathology was present in this patient's renal cell carcinoma. Looked up from germline, CDR1 is SGHTA and CDR2 is FQGNSA. With 2 bases clipped from V and 3 bases from J, the junction kept 6 bases outside the gene matches. CDR3 size: 16 residues. Regarding this clone: Its antigen is unknown.

The receptor was derived from a woman in her fifties or sixties with renal cell carcinoma. The chain uses TRBV7-2 and TRBJ2-7; 11 bases are shared with TRBD2. The sequencing here drew on blood, taken from a patient whose treatment included radiotherapy and nephrectomy. The CDR3 region is CASSLSTSGGLYEQYF. CDR3 sequence (DNA): TGTGCCAGCAGCTTAAGTACTAGCGGGGGACTCTACGAGCAGTACTTC. Combining the CDR3 with reference TRBV7-2 and TRBJ2-7 gives the whole variable domain GAGVSQSPSNKVTEKGKDVELRCDPISGHTALYWYRQSLGQGLEFLIYFQGNSAPDKSGLPSDRFSAERTGGSVSTLTIQRTQQEDSAVYLCASSLSTSGGLYEQYFGPGTRLTVT.